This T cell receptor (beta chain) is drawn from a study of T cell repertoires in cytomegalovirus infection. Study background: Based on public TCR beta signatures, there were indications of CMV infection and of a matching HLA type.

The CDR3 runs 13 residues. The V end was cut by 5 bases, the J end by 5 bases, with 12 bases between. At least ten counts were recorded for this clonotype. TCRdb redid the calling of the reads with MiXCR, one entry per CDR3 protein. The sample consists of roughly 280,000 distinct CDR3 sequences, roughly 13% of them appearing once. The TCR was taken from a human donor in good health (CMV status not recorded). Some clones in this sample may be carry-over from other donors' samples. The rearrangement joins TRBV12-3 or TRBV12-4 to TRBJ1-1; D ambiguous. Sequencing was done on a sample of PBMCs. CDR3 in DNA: TGTGCCAGCAGTACACTGTCGGGAACTGAAGCTTTCTTT. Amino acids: CASSTLSGTEAFF.